This T cell receptor beta chain was captured by sequencing in a study of PD-L1 blockade in urothelial cancer. Study overall: A median blood sample held around 150,000 T cells and approximately 80,000 unique TCRs.

The germline V gene encodes CDR1 LNHNV and CDR2 YYDKDF (reference sequence). This CDR3 has 14 amino acids. Patients suffered from locally advanced or metastatic urothelial carcinoma. A remark on this clone: An end of the junction does not agree with germline; a read error may underlie this.

Every PCR was spiked with synthetic TCR analog templates. Profiled with immunoSEQ multiplex PCR; TCRdb holds only in-frame clones, not every one. The sample consists of about 69,000 clones, 85% to 90% of them appearing once. The receptor's source is a man in his sixties with urothelial cancer. The source material was PBMCs, sampled around atezolizumab (anti-PD-L1) treatment. V usage is TRBV15 and J usage is TRBJ1-4; D not certain. The CDR3 sequence: CATSRGLTNDKLFF. CDR3 coding DNA: TGTGCCACCAGCAGAGGGTTAACTAATGACAAACTGTTTTTT.